These 2 T cell receptor beta chains originate from one sample sequenced in a study of blood T cell repertoires in COVID-19. Generated by immunoSEQ multiplex PCR, the TCRdb table keeps only in-frame clones and is missing some. The repertoire includes nearly 400,000 clones, under 90% of them detected once, and around 1.7% sits in the top ten. Sequencing input: PBMCs or T cells enriched from blood (not recorded which). The receptors originated from a woman younger than 45 who had recovered from COVID-19.

This clone was seen only once. The CDR3 bases are TGTGCCAGCAGCTTTTCGACAGGTTCAACTGATACGCAGTATTTT. This encodes CASSFSTGSTDTQYF. The chain links TRBV11-2 to TRBJ2-3, with D possibly matching TRBD1 (6 bases). The V end was cut by 3 bases, the J end by 6 bases, with 16 bases between. The CDR3 is 15 amino acids. In germline, CDR1 is SGHAT, CDR2 FQNNGV.

This clone was seen a few times. The chain employs TRBV19 and TRBJ1-2, with TRBD1 as a possible D gene (6 bases). Looked up from germline, CDR1 is LNHDA and CDR2 is SQIVND (reference sequence). Trimming removed 2 bases at V and 4 bases at J, with 14 bases between. This CDR3 has 15 amino acids. The CDR3, as DNA: TGTGCCAGTAGTATATGGGGGCCTTTTGGCTATGGCTACACCTTC. It specifies CASSIWGPFGYGYTF. The entire variable domain, with the rest obtained from reference TRBV19 and TRBJ1-2, is as follows: DGGITQSPKYLFRKEGQNVTLSCEQNLNHDAMYWYRQDPGQGLRLIYYSQIVNDFQKGDIAEGYSVSREKKESFPLTVTSAQKNPTAFYLCASSIWGPFGYGYTFGSGTRLTVV.